This TCR beta chain was sequenced for a study of T cell responses to AZD1222 COVID-19 vaccine. Points from the study as a whole: Spike-wide vaccine-associated CD4 TCRs dominated at 160-218 and 743-854. Repertoires were obtained only post-peak T cell response. Donors were mostly white British, more females; clonal diversity possibly underestimated. After two AZD1222 doses, spike-specific TCR breadth and depth rose versus day 0.

Worth noting for this clone: The antigen remains unidentified.

Only in-frame clones appear in the TCRdb table, and some are missing; sequencing was by immunoSEQ multiplex PCR. This sample carries fewer than 200,000 clones, around 89% of them seen once, and the ten largest clones take under 7.5%. This CDR3 contains 13 residues. Germline V lookup: CDR1 MDHEN, CDR2 SYDVKM. V lost 2 bases, J lost 5 bases, and 9 bases lay in between. The chain carries TRBV28 and TRBJ1-2; no firm D call. Sequencing used peripheral blood, obtained on day 0 of AZD1222 vaccination. This clonotype originated in an adult in good health. As DNA, the CDR3 is TGTGCCAGCAGTTTAGGTAGTCTATATGGCTACACCTTC. Translated: CASSLGSLYGYTF.